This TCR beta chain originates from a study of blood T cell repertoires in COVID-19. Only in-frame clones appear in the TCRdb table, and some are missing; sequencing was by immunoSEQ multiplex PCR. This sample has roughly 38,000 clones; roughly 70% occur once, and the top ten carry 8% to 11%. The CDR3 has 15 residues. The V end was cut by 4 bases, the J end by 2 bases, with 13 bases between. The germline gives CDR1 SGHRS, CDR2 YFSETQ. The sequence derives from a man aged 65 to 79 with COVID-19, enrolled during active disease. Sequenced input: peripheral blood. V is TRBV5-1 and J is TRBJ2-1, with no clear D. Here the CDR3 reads CASSPESAAYNEQFF. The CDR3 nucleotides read TGCGCCAGCAGCCCGGAGAGTGCCGCCTACAATGAGCAGTTCTTC. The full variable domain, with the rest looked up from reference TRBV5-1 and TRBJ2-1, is KAGVTQTPRYLIKTRGQQVTLSCSPISGHRSVSWYQQTPGQGLQFLFEYFSETQRNKGNFPGRFSGRQFSNSRSEMNVSTLELGDSALYLCASSPESAAYNEQFFGPGTRLTVL.